The source of this T cell receptor (beta chain) is a study of blood T cell repertoires in COVID-19. Study background: Acute and convalescent COVID-19 specimens originated in the United States, Italy and Spain. Sample material is recorded as cDNA or gDNA derived from T cells, B-cell-depleted T cells, or PBMCs.

Researchers sorted participants into cohorts using their self-reported clinical history. Sequencing used immunoSEQ multiplex PCR; TCRdb keeps in-frame clones, though not all of them. There are 250,000 to 300,000 clones in the sample; roughly nine tenths occur only once, and 1.2% lies in the top ten. V was shortened by 0 bases and J by 3 bases, with 9 bases between the two germline ends. The length of the CDR3 is 15 residues. CDR1 and CDR2 from the germline V gene are MNHEY and SMNVEV (reference sequence). This receptor was identified in a human donor in a cohort exposed to, infected with or recovered from COVID-19 (not recorded which). The donor label of this sample is uncertain. The gene calls are TRBV27 and TRBJ1-5; D is ambiguous. Input material: PBMCs or T cells enriched from blood (not recorded which). In DNA, the CDR3 is TGTGCCAGCAGTTTATCGGCGGTTCTCAATCAGCCCCAGCATTTT. It is translated as CASSLSAVLNQPQHF.